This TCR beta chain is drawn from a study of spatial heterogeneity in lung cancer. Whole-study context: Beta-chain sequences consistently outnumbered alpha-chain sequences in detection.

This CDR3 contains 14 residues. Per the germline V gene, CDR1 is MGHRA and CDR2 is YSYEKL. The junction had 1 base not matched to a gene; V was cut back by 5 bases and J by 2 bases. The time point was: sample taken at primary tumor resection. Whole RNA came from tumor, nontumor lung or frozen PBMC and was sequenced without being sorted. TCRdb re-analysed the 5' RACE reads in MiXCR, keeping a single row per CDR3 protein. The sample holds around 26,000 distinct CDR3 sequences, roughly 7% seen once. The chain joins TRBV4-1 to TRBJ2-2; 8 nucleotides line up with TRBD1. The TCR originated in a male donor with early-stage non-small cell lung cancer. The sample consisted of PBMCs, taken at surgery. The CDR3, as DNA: TGCGCCAGCAGCGACAGGGGAAACACCGGGGAGCTGTTTTTT. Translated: CASSDRGNTGELFF.